This is a list of T cell receptor beta chains from one sample in a study of blood T cell repertoires in COVID-19. Sequencing used immunoSEQ multiplex PCR; TCRdb keeps in-frame clones, though not all of them. The sample lists roughly 150,000 clones; approximately 79% were seen once. Specimen: PBMCs or T cells enriched from blood (not recorded which). The receptors stem from a woman in her 70s in a cohort exposed to, infected with or recovered from COVID-19 (not recorded which). Each CDR3 is given without its conserved first and last residue. D genes are given only for firm matches.

D,J,V,CDR3
-,TRBJ2-1,TRBV5-5,ASSYDTNEQF
-,TRBJ2-2,TRBV7-6,ASSSLDTGELF
-,TRBJ1-1,TRBV5-1,ASSSGVAEAF
TRBD2,TRBJ2-1,TRBV9,ASSYGLAGGAYNEQF
-,TRBJ2-7,TRBV28,ASSSLQDNLSYEQY
-,TRBJ2-1,TRBV12-3/TRBV12-4,ASSPRPNEQF
TRBD2,TRBJ2-1,TRBV18,ASSPTQGAGDEQF
-,TRBJ2-3,TRBV25-1,ASKKGRVSGDTQY
TRBD2,TRBJ2-1,TRBV5-1,ASSLDSGGTYNEQF
-,TRBJ1-2,TRBV21-1,ASTTYRVTNYGYT
TRBD1,TRBJ1-5,TRBV5-1,ASSLGDSPYQPQH
TRBD1,TRBJ1-4,TRBV19,ASASRTGTNPYEKLF
-,TRBJ2-7,TRBV2,ASKAQGDSYEQY
-,TRBJ1-2,TRBV6-5,ASRRGTHWYGYT
TRBD2,TRBJ2-1,TRBV9,ASSASPTGGGNEQF
-,TRBJ1-1,TRBV2,ASRMGGGGPNTEAF
-,TRBJ2-5,TRBV16,ASSQSREETQY
TRBD1,TRBJ2-1,TRBV5-1,ASSAQLGQGKSNEQF
TRBD2,TRBJ2-6,TRBV7-3,ASSLIPTSGSSGANVLT
TRBD2,TRBJ2-1,TRBV5-1,ASSPPTSGSNEQF
-,TRBJ2-5,TRBV7-3,ASSLGAMETQY
-,TRBJ2-2,TRBV11-3,ASTLLGLDTGELF
-,TRBJ2-1,TRBV27,ATLRRAGSSYNEQF
-,TRBJ2-7,TRBV7-9,ASSLDSSYEQY
TRBD2,TRBJ2-1,TRBV11-3,ASSLSGTSGRGGWNEQF
-,TRBJ1-1,TRBV5-1,ASSWQAQGNTEAF
TRBD1,TRBJ2-4,TRBV6-4,ASSRRPAQGAAKNIQY
TRBD1,TRBJ1-1,TRBV28,ASSLEGRGDTEAF
TRBD1,TRBJ2-1,TRBV19,ASSIVLSGTGYNEQF
TRBD2,TRBJ2-7,TRBV20-1,SASPLAGAYEQY